This T cell receptor (beta chain) was identified during a study of blood T cell repertoires in COVID-19 (TCRdb year 2020). For the study in its entirety: Samples from collaborators originated in the United States, Italy and Spain and spanned both the acute and convalescent phases of COVID-19. The prospective study material was composed of cDNA or gDNA derived from T cells, B-cell-depleted T cells, or PBMCs. Subjects who had been exposed to COVID-19, were actively infected with it, or had recovered from it provided the deeply sampled blood TCRbeta repertoires that made up the dataset. The repertoires were made available in a free public database intended to serve as a resource for research on the immune response to SARS-CoV-2. Samples were obtained from the ongoing ImmuneRACE study (first 160 participants) and from about 1,300 subjects provided by 6 global collaborators. The sample metadata nearly always contained a de-identified subject ID, COVID-19 status, age in years and sex. HLA class I and class II types, where available, came from metadata supplied by the sample provider rather than from assay-based typing.

A note on this clone: The antigen it binds to is not known. Per-base quality was not reported, and no clone a single base away is much larger than it.

The CDR3, from cysteine to phenylalanine, totals 11 residues. Only the CDR3 region is kept as DNA, spanning 33 bases read in frame from base 1. Based on the germline V gene (reference sequence), the CDR1 and CDR2 sequences are LGHDT and YNNKEL. V is cut by 6 bases and J by 6 bases, and the space between the germline ends is 6 bases. The immunoSEQ Assay, a bias-controlled multiplex PCR, was used to amplify TCRbeta CDR3 regions from genomic DNA. Per the authors' processing: The number of nucleated cells in each sample was estimated by amplification of reference gene primers within the assay. To quantify the absolute abundance of each unique TCRbeta CDR3 rearrangement, sequence reads were collapsed and filtered. Productive Simpson clonality was computed per sample as the square root of Simpson's diversity index over productive rearrangements. Drawn from immuneACCESS, this table holds only the in-frame rearrangements with V and J called that TCRdb kept. Clones are partly lost; checked studies trace under half to an unresolved V gene and leave the rest unexplained. The V and J calls and the clone size are those of that table, but D and trimming were determined from the DNA. The sample profile shows 130,000 or so clones; 81% of them were found once. The ten top clones hold approximately 9.1% of the sample.

General study outcomes and caveats: The quantity of clinical and demographic metadata differed by source and by participant and was supplied without curation.

The collaborating institutions used their own protocols to collect whole blood in K2EDTA tubes. For TCRbeta analysis, collaborators shipped samples as frozen whole blood, isolated PBMCs, or DNA extracted from either of those sample types. The sequenced material came from peripheral blood. The chain is assembled from TRBV3-1 (or the pseudogene TRBV3-2) and TRBJ2-1, with no D gene named confidently. The clonotype comes from a woman aged 60 to 75 with active or convalescent COVID-19. The CDR3 protein is CASRRLNEQFF. The sequence in DNA is TGTGCCAGCAGGCGCCTCAATGAGCAGTTCTTC.